Below, 24 T cell receptor beta chains from the same sample are listed, as sequenced in a study of liver allograft versus peripheral blood T cells. The overall study: Recipients' peripheral blood T cell receptor repertoires were compared with those in transplanted livers.

TCRdb passed the reads through MiXCR, listing each CDR3 protein once. Among several thousand distinct CDR3 sequences listed, 15% were seen once. The receptors stem from a human patient who had a liver transplant. Certain T cells may be donor cells from the graft.

This clonotype was counted a few times. The gene calls are TRBV3-1 and TRBJ2-7, with 10 bases fitting TRBD2. The V gene end was trimmed by 4 bases and the J gene end by 5 bases; junction bases not matched to a gene: 8. Germline loops: CDR1 LGHDT, CDR2 YNNKEL (reference sequence). This CDR3 spans 15 amino acids. The CDR3 loop is CASSPRGAGGNEQYF. The CDR3 region has the DNA TGTGCCAGCAGCCCCCGCGGAGCGGGAGGGAACGAGCAGTACTTC.

This rearrangement joins TRBV20-1 to TRBJ1-5; TRBD1 matches 9 bases. The CDR3 sequence is 15 residues long. After removal of 1 base from V and 5 bases from J, the junction contained 6 bases not matched to a gene. Germline CDR1 DFQATT, CDR2 SNEGSKA (reference sequence). CDR3 in amino acids: CSARGFGDRDQPQHF. CDR3 coding DNA: TGCAGTGCTAGAGGGTTCGGGGACAGGGATCAGCCCCAGCATTTT.

This sequence joins TRBV27 and TRBJ1-2; maybe TRBD1 (5 bases). Trimming removed 0 bases from V and 8 bases from J, with 10 bases in between. CDR1 MNHEY and CDR2 SMNVEV come from the germline V gene (reference sequence). The CDR3 length is 13 residues. The CDR3 loop reads CASSLSWGRGYTF. The CDR3, as DNA: TGTGCCAGCAGTTTATCTTGGGGCAGGGGCTACACCTTC.

By frequency in the sample, this clonotype is medium-sized. The chain combines TRBV24-1 with TRBJ2-2; 9 nucleotides align to TRBD1. V trimming: 7 bases; J trimming: 1 base; junction bases outside the gene matches: 9. The CDR3 consists of 17 residues. Per the germline V gene, CDR1 is KGHDR and CDR2 is SFDVKD. CDR3 region: CATSGTGIGKNTGELFF. CDR3 nucleotides: TGTGCCACCAGCGGGACAGGGATCGGGAAGAACACCGGGGAGCTGTTTTTT.

The chain uses TRBV3-1 and TRBJ2-7; 11 bases agree with TRBD2. V was clipped by 0 bases and J by 10 bases; unmatched bases: 5. CDR1 is LGHDT, CDR2 YNNKEL, per germline (reference sequence). The CDR3 is 14 residues long. CDR3 nucleotides: TGTGCCAGCAGCCAAGATTCGACTAGCGGGGCCCAGTACTTC. Translating it yields CASSQDSTSGAQYF.

This clonotype is medium-sized in the sample. This chain links TRBV15 with TRBJ1-4; TRBD1 aligns across 9 bases. Per the germline V gene, CDR1 is LNHNV and CDR2 is YYDKDF (reference sequence). The CDR3 covers 17 residues. Losses at the gene ends were 2 bases for V and 3 bases for J; bases not matched to a gene: 7. This chain's CDR3 is CATSRNTGTGSNEKLFF. CDR3 sequence (DNA): TGTGCCACCAGCAGAAACACCGGGACAGGGTCTAATGAAAAACTGTTTTTT.

This clonotype is medium-sized by share. The chain uses TRBV27 and TRBJ1-5; D possibly corresponds to TRBD1 (5 bases). CDR3 size: 12 residues. The germline V gene encodes CDR1 MNHEY and CDR2 SMNVEV (reference sequence). V was cut by 3 bases and J by 6 bases, with 6 bases left in between. The CDR3 DNA reads TGTGCCAGCAGTTTCCAGGGTCAGCCCCAGCATTTT. The encoded protein is CASSFQGQPQHF.

This rearrangement joins TRBV20-1 to TRBJ2-1; 12 bases match TRBD2. Germline trimming cut 4 bases from V and 6 bases from J; bases unmatched to any gene: 7. The CDR3 is made up of 15 amino acids. The germline V gene has CDR1 DFQATT and CDR2 SNEGSKA (reference sequence). CDR3 amino acids: CSAILAGGHSNEQFF. CDR3 coding DNA: TGCAGTGCTATACTAGCGGGAGGACACTCCAATGAGCAGTTCTTC.

Relative to its sample, this clonotype is medium-sized. The chain employs TRBV6-6 and TRBJ2-5; TRBD2 might be the D (6 bases). CDR1 MNHNY and CDR2 SVGAGI come from the germline V gene (reference sequence). The CDR3 length is 13 residues. V lost 7 bases and J 7 bases, leaving 16 bases between the germline ends. CDR3 in amino acids: CASNRGLGGTQYF. The CDR3 DNA follows: TGTGCCAGCAATAGGGGACTGGGGGGGACCCAGTACTTC.

This clonotype counts as medium-sized. V and J are TRBV6-6 and TRBJ1-6; maybe TRBD1 (6 bases). The CDR3 extends over 17 amino acids. Trimming removed 2 bases at V and 19 bases at J, with 30 bases between. Germline CDR1 MNHNY, CDR2 SVGAGI (reference sequence). CDR3 loop: CASSYPVTGRSPSRPHF. In DNA, the CDR3 is TGTGCCAGCAGTTACCCGGTTACAGGGCGAAGCCCCTCTAGACCGCACTTT.

By frequency in the sample, this clonotype is medium-sized. The chain couples TRBV28 to TRBJ1-3, with unresolved D. Trimming stripped 2 bases from V and 0 bases from J, with 8 bases between. The CDR3 totals 15 residues. Germline V CDR1 and CDR2: MDHEN, SYDVKM. In DNA form, the CDR3 reads TGTGCCAGCAGTTTAGGTGGCATCTCTGGAAACACCATATATTTT. Translated, it gives CASSLGGISGNTIYF.

The sample holds a few counts of this clonotype. This chain connects TRBV27 to TRBJ2-5; no clear D gene. V was shortened by 0 bases and J by 1 base, with 3 bases between the two germline ends. The CDR3 is 13 residues long. CDR1 is MNHEY, CDR2 SMNVEV, per germline (reference sequence). The CDR3 reads CASSLSGQETQYF. CDR3 nucleotide sequence: TGTGCCAGCAGTTTATCGGGCCAAGAGACCCAGTACTTC.

At least ten counts were recorded for this clonotype. The chain employs TRBV30 and TRBJ1-5; perhaps TRBD1 as D (6 bases). V was pared by 2 bases and J by 7 bases, with 12 bases between. CDR3 length: 13 amino acids. Germline V lookup: CDR1 GTSNPN, CDR2 SVGIG (reference sequence). The chain's CDR3 is CAWSRGGEQPQHF. The CDR3 DNA reads TGTGCCTGGAGTAGAGGGGGGGAACAGCCCCAGCATTTT.

This clonotype appeared a few times. The chain carries TRBV7-2 and TRBJ1-1, with 9 positions matching TRBD1. The CDR3 covers 15 residues. Germline loops: CDR1 SGHTA, CDR2 FQGNSA. J lost 3 bases, V lost 3 bases, and 5 bases had no gene match. For the CDR3, the DNA is TGTGCCAGCAGCTTGGTACAGGGGGCTGACACTGAAGCTTTCTTT. The encoded protein is CASSLVQGADTEAFF.

By share of the sample, this clonotype is large. This chain links TRBV29-1 with TRBJ1-2; TRBD1 matches at 8 bases. V was clipped by 7 bases and J by 3 bases; unmatched bases: 7. CDR3 length equals 13 residues. Germline values: CDR1 SQVTM, CDR2 ANQGSEA. In DNA, the CDR3 is TGCAGCGGATGGTCAGGGGGCGACTATGGCTACACCTTC. Its protein product is CSGWSGGDYGYTF.

Points on this clonotype: Being one base from a much bigger clone, this may be a read error. This chain joins TRBV13 and TRBJ2-3; 9 bases match TRBD2. The CDR3 contains 17 residues. Germline V gives CDR1 PRHDT, CDR2 FYEKMQ (reference sequence). CDR3 bases: TGTGCCAGCAGCCCGCCGTTAATCCTAGCGGGACGAGATACGCAGTGTTTT. Amino acid sequence: CASSPPLILAGRDTQCF.

The chain links TRBV4-2 to TRBJ2-3; 11 positions agree with TRBD2. The CDR3 contains 18 residues. CDR1 and CDR2 from the germline V gene are LGHNA and YNFKEQ. With 1 base clipped from V and 6 bases from J, the junction kept 12 bases outside the gene matches. This CDR3 is CASSQVGTSGAHGDTQYF. CDR3 DNA sequence: TGTGCCAGCAGCCAAGTGGGGACTAGCGGTGCCCACGGTGATACGCAGTATTTT.

This clonotype was recorded many times. V and J are TRBV20-1 and TRBJ1-2; 7 bases line up with TRBD1. CDR1 DFQATT and CDR2 SNEGSKA come from the germline V gene (reference sequence). Trimming took 6 bases from V and 0 from J; bases not matched to a gene: 1. This CDR3 is built from 12 residues. Here the CDR3 reads CSAGQSNYGYTF. CDR3 coding DNA: TGCAGTGCGGGACAGTCTAACTATGGCTACACCTTC.

Ten or more counts support this clonotype. The chain is built from TRBV7-2 and TRBJ1-1; 9 bases map to TRBD1. The CDR3 is 14 amino acids. Unmatched junction bases numbered 8, after V lost 7 bases and J lost 5 bases. Per germline, CDR1 SGHTA and CDR2 FQGNSA. This CDR3 reads CASMEYRGQTEAFF. CDR3 DNA sequence: TGTGCCAGCATGGAGTACAGGGGGCAAACTGAAGCTTTCTTT. The whole variable domain, remainder taken from reference TRBV7-2 and TRBJ1-1, is GAGVSQSPSNKVTEKGKDVELRCDPISGHTALYWYRQSLGQGLEFLIYFQGNSAPDKSGLPSDRFSAERTGGSVSTLTIQRTQQEDSAVYLCASMEYRGQTEAFFGQGTRLTVV.

Points on this clonotype: Given a much more abundant clone one base away, this may be a read error. The V gene is TRBV6-2 or TRBV6-3, the J gene TRBJ2-1, with 7 bases matching TRBD2. The CDR3 has 14 residues. Germline loops: CDR1 MNHEY, CDR2 SVGEGT. DNA of the CDR3: TGTGCCAGCAGTCCTACTAGCGCAAACAATGAGCGGTTCTTC. Protein: CASSPTSANNERFF.

On this clonotype itself: The junction differs from germline at one of its ends, possibly a read error. The chain is built from TRBV5-5 and TRBJ1-1; D uncertain. CDR3 length: 13 residues. The germline gives CDR1 SGHKS, CDR2 YYEKEE (reference sequence). CDR3 region: CASRLALDTEAFF. The CDR3 bases are TGTGCCAGCAGATTGGCCTTGGACACTGAAGCTTTCTTT.

Judged by abundance, this clonotype is medium-sized (0.01 to 0.1%). The chain employs TRBV30 and TRBJ2-7, with TRBD2 identical over 12 bases. The CDR3 covers 14 residues. CDR1 is GTSNPN and CDR2 is SVGIG in the germline V gene (reference sequence). Losses at the gene ends were 3 bases for V and 1 base for J; bases not matched to a gene: 1. The CDR3, as DNA: TGTGCCTGGAGAGGACTAGCGGGATCCTACGAGCAGTACTTC. As protein: CAWRGLAGSYEQYF.

The CDR3: CASSVGRPGLGDTQYF. In nucleotides, the CDR3 is TGTGCCAGCAGCGTCGGTCGTCCAGGGCTGGGAGATACGCAGTATTTT. The rearrangement joins TRBV9 to TRBJ2-3; D perhaps matches TRBD1 (5 bases). Germline V CDR1 and CDR2: SGDLS, YYNGEE. CDR3 size: 16 residues. The V end lost 2 bases, the J end lost 5 bases, and 18 bases lay between the germline ends. Complete variable domain (other parts from reference TRBV9 and TRBJ2-3): DSGVTQTPKHLITATGQRVTLRCSPRSGDLSVYWYQQSLDQGLQFLIQYYNGEERAKGNILERFSAQQFPDLHSELNLSSLELGDSALYFCASSVGRPGLGDTQYFGPGTRLTVL.

The sample holds a few counts of this clonotype. The rearrangement joins TRBV20-1 to TRBJ2-1; perhaps TRBD2 as D (5 bases). The CDR3 length is 13 residues. Trimming pared 6 bases from V and 9 bases from J, leaving 18 bases between. Per the germline V gene, CDR1 is DFQATT and CDR2 is SNEGSKA (reference sequence). The CDR3 nucleotides read TGCAGTGCCGTACACACTAGTAGTGGTGAGCAGTTCTTC. It translates to CSAVHTSSGEQFF.